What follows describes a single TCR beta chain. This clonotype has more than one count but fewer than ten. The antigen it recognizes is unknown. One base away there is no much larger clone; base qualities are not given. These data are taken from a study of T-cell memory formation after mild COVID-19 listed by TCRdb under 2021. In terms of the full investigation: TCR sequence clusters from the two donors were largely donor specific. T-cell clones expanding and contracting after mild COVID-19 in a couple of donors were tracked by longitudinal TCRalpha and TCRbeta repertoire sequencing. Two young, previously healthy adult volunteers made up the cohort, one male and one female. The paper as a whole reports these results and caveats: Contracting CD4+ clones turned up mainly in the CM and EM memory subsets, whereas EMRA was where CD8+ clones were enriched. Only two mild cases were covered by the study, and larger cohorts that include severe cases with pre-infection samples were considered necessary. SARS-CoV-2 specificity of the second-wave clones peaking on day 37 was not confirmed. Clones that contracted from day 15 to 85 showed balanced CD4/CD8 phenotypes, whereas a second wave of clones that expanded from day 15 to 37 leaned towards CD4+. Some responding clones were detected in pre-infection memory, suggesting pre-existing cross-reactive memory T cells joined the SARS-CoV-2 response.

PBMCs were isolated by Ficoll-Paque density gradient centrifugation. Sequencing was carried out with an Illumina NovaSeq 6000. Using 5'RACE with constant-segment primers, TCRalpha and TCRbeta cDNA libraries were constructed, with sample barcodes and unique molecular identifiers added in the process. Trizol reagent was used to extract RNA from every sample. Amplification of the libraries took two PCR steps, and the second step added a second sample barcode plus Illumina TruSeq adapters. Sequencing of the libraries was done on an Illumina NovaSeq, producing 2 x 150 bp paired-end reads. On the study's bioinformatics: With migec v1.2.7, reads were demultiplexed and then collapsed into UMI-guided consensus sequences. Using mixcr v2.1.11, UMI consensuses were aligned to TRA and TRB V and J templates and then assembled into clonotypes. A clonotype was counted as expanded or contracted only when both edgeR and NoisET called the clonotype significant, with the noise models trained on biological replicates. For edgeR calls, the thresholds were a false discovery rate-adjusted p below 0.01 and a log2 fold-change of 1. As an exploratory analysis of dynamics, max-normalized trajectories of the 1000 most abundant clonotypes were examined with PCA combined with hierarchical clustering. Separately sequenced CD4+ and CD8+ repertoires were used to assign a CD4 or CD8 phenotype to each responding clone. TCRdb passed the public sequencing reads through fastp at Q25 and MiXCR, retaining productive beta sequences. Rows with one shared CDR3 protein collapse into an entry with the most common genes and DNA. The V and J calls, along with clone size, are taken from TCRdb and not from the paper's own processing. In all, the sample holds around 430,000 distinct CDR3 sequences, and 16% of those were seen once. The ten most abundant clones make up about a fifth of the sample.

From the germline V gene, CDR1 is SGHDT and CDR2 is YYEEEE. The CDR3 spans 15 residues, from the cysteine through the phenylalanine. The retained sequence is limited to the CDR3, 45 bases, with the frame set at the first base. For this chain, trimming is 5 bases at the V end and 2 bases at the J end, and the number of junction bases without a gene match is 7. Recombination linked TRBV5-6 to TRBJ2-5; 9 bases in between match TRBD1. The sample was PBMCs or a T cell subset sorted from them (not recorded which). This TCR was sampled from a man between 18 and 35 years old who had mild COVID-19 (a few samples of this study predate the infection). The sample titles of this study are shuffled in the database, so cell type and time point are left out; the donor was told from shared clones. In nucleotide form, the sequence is TGTGCCAGCAGTCTCTGGGGGACAGGGCAAGAGACCCAGTACTTC. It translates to CASSLWGTGQETQYF.